The 3 T cell receptor beta chains below come from one sample, sequenced in a study of OX40 agonist ivuxolimab in advanced cancers. Repertoires were generated with immunoSEQ multiplex PCR, while TCRdb's copy carries only in-frame clones and drops some. The data show 42,000 or so clones, around 84% seen once. The sample in question was CD4+ or CD8+ T cells sorted from blood, obtained in a trial of the OX40 agonist ivuxolimab. The receptors originated from an adult with an advanced solid tumor such as melanoma, head and neck, liver or kidney cancer.

This sequence joins TRBV21-1 and TRBJ2-3; TRBD1, the D gene given by the table, was not confirmed from the DNA. TRBV21-1 is described as a pseudogene. The length of the CDR3 is 18 residues. Here the CDR3 reads CASSKEFPGQGAEDTQYF. The CDR3 coding sequence is TGTGCCAGCAGCAAAGAGTTCCCGGGACAGGGGGCGGAAGATACGCAGTATTTT.

This clone qualifies as medium-sized. V and J are TRBV6-6 and TRBJ1-4; D unresolved. This CDR3 has 14 residues. Germline V gene data show CDR1 as MNHNY and CDR2 as SVGAGI (reference sequence). Between the trimmed V and J ends, which lost 7 bases and 7 bases, there was a span of 16 bases. The CDR3 sequence: CASNPTNGIEKLFF. The CDR3, as DNA: TGTGCCAGCAATCCCACCAACGGGATTGAAAAACTGTTTTTT.

This chain links TRBV4-1 with TRBJ2-7; 7 bases align to TRBD1. Germline lookup yields CDR1 MGHRA and CDR2 YSYEKL. V lost 4 bases, J lost 5 bases, and 8 bases stayed unmatched. The CDR3 covers 14 residues. In nucleotides, the CDR3 is TGCGCCAGCAGCCGAGAGACAGGGTGGAACGAGCAGTACTTC. This sequence encodes CASSRETGWNEQYF.